The 10 T cell receptor beta chains presented below share a single source sample, sequenced in a study of CD8 T cells in Susac syndrome. The authors reverse transcribed about 0.45 to 1 ug RNA with random hexamers. TCRdb analysed the immunoSEQ multiplex PCR reads with MiXCR anew, one entry per CDR3 protein. The table shows about 250,000 distinct CDR3 sequences, with 93% occurring only once. The sequenced sample consisted of CD4+ T cells from PBMCs. Receptor source: a human donor with multiple sclerosis.

J is TRBJ1-3 and V is TRBV16; D gene ambiguous. Germline CDR1 and CDR2: KGHSY and FQNENV. This CDR3 spans 15 amino acids. V was cut by 0 bases and J by 0 bases, with 6 bases left in between. The CDR3 DNA follows: TGTGCCAGCAGCCAATCGTCAGCCTCTGGAAACACCATATATTTT. This translates into CASSQSSASGNTIYF.

The genes are TRBV30 and TRBJ1-5; D may be TRBD1 (6 bases). CDR3 length: 12 residues. Per the germline V gene, CDR1 is GTSNPN and CDR2 is SVGIG (reference sequence). Trimming took off 3 bases at V and 4 bases at J, with 7 bases between the two ends. CDR3 loop: CAWRTGNQPQHF. The CDR3 DNA follows: TGTGCCTGGAGGACAGGTAATCAGCCCCAGCATTTT.

V usage is TRBV11-2 and J usage is TRBJ2-1; D is ambiguous. Germline assignment: CDR1 SGHAT and CDR2 FQNNGV. The CDR3 spans 12 residues. V was clipped by 5 bases and J by 8 bases, with 10 bases between them. This CDR3 is CASSPVFHEQFF. For the CDR3, the DNA is TGTGCCAGCAGCCCCGTTTTCCATGAGCAGTTCTTC.

The rearrangement links TRBV7-2 to TRBJ1-2; D might be TRBD1 (5 bases). The length of the CDR3 is 12 residues. The ends were cut back, 5 bases at V and 10 bases at J, with 14 bases in the middle. The germline V gene has CDR1 SGHTA and CDR2 FQGNSA. The CDR3 spells CASSRMDKSYTF. Here the CDR3 DNA reads TGTGCCAGCAGCCGCATGGACAAGTCCTACACCTTC.

Here the CDR3 reads CASSLVPSGRNTGELFF. CDR3 coding DNA: TGTGCCAGCAGCTTGGTACCTAGCGGTAGGAACACCGGGGAGCTGTTTTTT. The chain joins TRBV5-4 to TRBJ2-2; 7 positions agree with TRBD2. The germline gives CDR1 SGHNT, CDR2 YYREEE (reference sequence). V lost 0 bases to trimming and J lost 1 base; unmatched junction nucleotides: 6. The CDR3 length is 17 residues.

This clonotype was detected once. The chain combines TRBV12-3 or TRBV12-4 with TRBJ2-2; D is undetermined. V lost 2 bases to trimming and J lost 4 bases, with 5 bases between them. The CDR3 sequence is 13 residues long. The CDR3 bases are TGTGCCAGCAGTTTACAGATCACCGGGGAGCTGTTTTTT. It encodes CASSLQITGELFF.

The rearrangement joins TRBV12-3 or TRBV12-4 to TRBJ2-3; 7 bases are a match to TRBD2. The junction had 15 bases not matched to a gene; V was cut back by 8 bases and J by 7 bases. This CDR3 is built from 15 residues. CDR3 sequence reads: CASGQLRLALNTQYF. The CDR3 DNA follows: TGTGCCAGCGGGCAGTTGAGACTAGCCTTGAATACGCAGTATTTT.

This CDR3 is CASSLEGGWSGANVLTF. Written as DNA, the CDR3 is TGTGCCAGCAGCTTGGAGGGAGGGTGGTCTGGGGCCAACGTCCTGACTTTC. V and J are TRBV5-4 and TRBJ2-6; 7 bases are a match to TRBD2. Germline V CDR1 and CDR2: SGHNT, YYREEE (reference sequence). The V and J ends lost 0 bases and 1 base, in that order; junction bases with no gene match: 4. The CDR3 extends over 17 amino acids.

The chain couples TRBV6-6 to TRBJ1-5; the D gene is possibly TRBD1 (6 bases). Trimming cost V 6 bases and J 5 bases, with 17 bases left between them. Germline CDR1 reads MNHNY; CDR2 reads SVGAGI (reference sequence). The CDR3 is 15 amino acids. CDR3: CASSFNRQGHQPQHF. CDR3 sequence (DNA): TGTGCCAGCAGCTTCAACCGGCAGGGGCATCAGCCCCAGCATTTT.

The gene calls are TRBV12-5 and TRBJ2-1, with unresolved D. Deletions cut 5 bases from V and 5 bases from J, with 1 base between. CDR3 size: 10 residues. Per the germline V gene, CDR1 is LGHNT and CDR2 is FRNRAP. The CDR3 nucleotides are TGTGCTAGTGGTCACAATGAGCAGTTCTTC. It translates to CASGHNEQFF.